This TCR beta chain is drawn from a study of Ad26.COV2.S vaccination and SARS-CoV-2 variants. Study-level points and caveats: An underestimation of total T cell responses may have resulted from the TCR breadth and depth analyses. Spike-specific TCR breadth in vaccine recipients exceeded that seen in placebo recipients.

Treatment specified: some 20 received Ad26.COV2.S at low or high dose, single or two shots; about 5 received placebo; per-sample allocation not given. After the first vaccine or placebo injection, samples were drawn on day 63. What was given as vaccine was an Ad26 vector encoding Wuhan-strain SARS-CoV-2 spike. TCRdb's copy holds only in-frame clones and misses some; the assay was immunoSEQ multiplex PCR. The table records some 290,000 clones, around four fifths of them present only once. A word on this clone: Antigen specificity is unknown.

Germline-derived CDR1 and CDR2 are SGDLS and YYNGEE. CDR3 length equals 14 residues. The germline V and J ends were trimmed by 0 bases and 1 base, with 2 bases remaining between them. The chain uses TRBV9 and TRBJ1-6; no clear D gene. The receptor was derived from a person between 18 and 59 years old who received the Ad26.COV2.S COVID-19 vaccine or a placebo. Specimen: peripheral blood, collected in a trial of Ad26.COV2.S vaccine versus placebo. The DNA of the CDR3 is TGTGCCAGCAGCGTAGGTTCCTATAATTCACCCCTCCACTTT. It encodes CASSVGSYNSPLHF.